Listed below are T cell receptor beta chains from one sample, sequenced in a study of shared clonotypes between healthy human individuals. Only in-frame clones appear in the TCRdb table, and some are missing; sequencing was by immunoSEQ multiplex PCR. The sample shows 950,000 to 1,300,000 clones, about 75% of them seen only once. The sequenced sample was memory CD4+ T cells sorted from blood. Every receptor here comes from a man between 18 and 35 years old in good health. The CDR3 runs from the conserved cysteine through the conserved F or W. The order of the fields is V gene, D gene, clone size, J gene, CDR3 DNA, CDR3 protein. The D gene is left open where the match is weak. Clone sizes are given selectively: once, few, many, or a class where the clone is expanded.

V: TRBV11-3
D: -
size: few
J: TRBJ2-7
DNA: TGTGCCAGCAGCTTAGAAGATCTGGGCCGGACAGTCTCCTACGAGCAGTACTTC
CDR3: CASSLEDLGRTVSYEQYF

V: TRBV13
D: TRBD2
size: -
J: TRBJ2-3
DNA: TGTGCCAGCAGCGGGAGGGGCACAGATACGCAGTATTTT
CDR3: CASSGRGTDTQYF

V: TRBV5-1
D: TRBD2
size: once
J: TRBJ2-5
DNA: TGCGCCAGCAGCTCAGGGACTAGCGGGAGTGGGGAGACCCAGTACTTC
CDR3: CASSSGTSGSGETQYF

V: TRBV29-1
D: -
size: -
J: TRBJ2-5
DNA: TGCAGCGTCGCCCATCTAACCGCGGGGGAGACCCAGTACTTC
CDR3: CSVAHLTAGETQYF

V: TRBV19
D: -
size: many
J: TRBJ2-3
DNA: TGTGCCAGTAGTTCCTCGGACTTACCTACGCAGTATTTT
CDR3: CASSSSDLPTQYF

V: TRBV11-2
D: TRBD1
size: few
J: TRBJ2-2
DNA: TGTGCCAGCAGCCCCAACAGGGGAAACACCGGGGAGCTGTTTTTT
CDR3: CASSPNRGNTGELFF

V: TRBV5-4
D: TRBD2
size: -
J: TRBJ2-5
DNA: TGTGCCAGCAGCGCGACTAGCGGGAGGCAAGAGACCCAGTACTTC
CDR3: CASSATSGRQETQYF

V: TRBV7-2
D: -
size: -
J: TRBJ2-2
DNA: TGTGCCAGCAGCTTTTTGGGGCAGGGCGGGGAGCTGTTTTTT
CDR3: CASSFLGQGGELFF

V: TRBV18
D: TRBD1
size: -
J: TRBJ2-3
DNA: TGTGCCAGCTCACCTTCGGGACAGAATACGCAGTATTTT
CDR3: CASSPSGQNTQYF

V: TRBV10-1
D: TRBD2
size: -
J: TRBJ2-7
DNA: TGCGCCAGCAGAGTGCCCGGACTAGCGGGAGGCGAGCAGTACTTC
CDR3: CASRVPGLAGGEQYF

V: TRBV28
D: -
size: few
J: TRBJ1-5
DNA: TGTGCCAGCAGTTTGTCTAATTTTGTAGGTCAGCCCCAGCATTTT
CDR3: CASSLSNFVGQPQHF

V: TRBV20-1
D: -
size: many
J: TRBJ2-5
DNA: TGCAGTGCCTTGAGTTCGGAGACCCAGTACTTC
CDR3: CSALSSETQYF

V: TRBV7-9
D: TRBD2
size: -
J: TRBJ2-3
DNA: TGTGCCAGCCTTCTAACGGGGGGGGGCAGCGGAGATACGCAGTATTTT
CDR3: CASLLTGGGSGDTQYF

V: TRBV5-1
D: -
size: few
J: TRBJ2-5
DNA: TGCGCCAGCAGCGGAAAAGAGACCCAGTACTTC
CDR3: CASSGKETQYF

V: TRBV2
D: TRBD1
size: few
J: TRBJ1-1
DNA: TGTGCCAGCCACTTCCGACAGGGGAGGAACACTGAAGCTTTCTTT
CDR3: CASHFRQGRNTEAFF

V: TRBV7-2
D: TRBD2
size: few
J: TRBJ2-5
DNA: TGTGCCAGCAGCTTAGTGGCGGGGGTTCGAGAGACCCAGTACTTC
CDR3: CASSLVAGVRETQYF

V: TRBV11-2
D: TRBD1
size: many
J: TRBJ1-1
DNA: TGTGCCAGCAGCTTAGTTCACAGGGGAATGAACACTGAAGCTTTCTTT
CDR3: CASSLVHRGMNTEAFF

V: TRBV18
D: -
size: -
J: TRBJ1-2
DNA: TGTGCCAGCTCAGATAGGCCTCAATCCCTCTGGGGCTACACCTTC
CDR3: CASSDRPQSLWGYTF

V: TRBV15
D: -
size: -
J: TRBJ1-4
DNA: TGTGCCACCAGCAGAGATCTCAGGGGAGGCGAAAAACTGTTTTTT
CDR3: CATSRDLRGGEKLFF

V: TRBV6-1
D: TRBD2
size: -
J: TRBJ2-1
DNA: TGTGCCAGCAGTGGGACTAGCGGGGGCTACAATGAGCAGTTCTTC
CDR3: CASSGTSGGYNEQFF

V: TRBV27
D: -
size: -
J: TRBJ1-6
DNA: TGTGCCAGCAGTTTATCAGTGCGGGGGGATTCACCCCTCCACTTT
CDR3: CASSLSVRGDSPLHF

V: TRBV30
D: -
size: -
J: TRBJ1-2
DNA: TGTGCCTTCCGAACAGGACCCCCATTTGGCTACACCTTC
CDR3: CAFRTGPPFGYTF

V: TRBV15
D: -
size: -
J: TRBJ2-1
DNA: TGTGCCACCAGCAGTCTCGGGACCAACCAGTTCTTC
CDR3: CATSSLGTNQFF

V: TRBV6-6
D: TRBD2
size: -
J: TRBJ2-2
DNA: TGTGCCAGCAGGGTAGCGGGAGACACCGGGGAGCTGTTTTTT
CDR3: CASRVAGDTGELFF

V: TRBV6-5
D: TRBD1
size: once
J: TRBJ2-5
DNA: TGTGCCAGCAGTTACGGCCAGGGGGATTCAGAGACCCAGTACTTC
CDR3: CASSYGQGDSETQYF

V: TRBV6-5
D: TRBD2
size: -
J: TRBJ2-7
DNA: TGTGCCAGCAGTCAGCGGGGGGGCACGCAGTACTTC
CDR3: CASSQRGGTQYF

V: TRBV25-1
D: -
size: -
J: TRBJ2-5
DNA: TGTGCCACCAAGGGAGCAGGTTTTGCGGAGACCCAGTACTTC
CDR3: CATKGAGFAETQYF

V: TRBV7-2
D: TRBD1
size: -
J: TRBJ2-1
DNA: TGTGCCAGCAGCCCACGACAGGGCCCCAATGAGCAGTTCTTC
CDR3: CASSPRQGPNEQFF

V: TRBV12-5
D: -
size: -
J: TRBJ2-4
DNA: TGTGCTAGTGGTTTGGGGGACGGATCCTCTTCCAAAAACATTCAGTACTTC
CDR3: CASGLGDGSSSKNIQYF